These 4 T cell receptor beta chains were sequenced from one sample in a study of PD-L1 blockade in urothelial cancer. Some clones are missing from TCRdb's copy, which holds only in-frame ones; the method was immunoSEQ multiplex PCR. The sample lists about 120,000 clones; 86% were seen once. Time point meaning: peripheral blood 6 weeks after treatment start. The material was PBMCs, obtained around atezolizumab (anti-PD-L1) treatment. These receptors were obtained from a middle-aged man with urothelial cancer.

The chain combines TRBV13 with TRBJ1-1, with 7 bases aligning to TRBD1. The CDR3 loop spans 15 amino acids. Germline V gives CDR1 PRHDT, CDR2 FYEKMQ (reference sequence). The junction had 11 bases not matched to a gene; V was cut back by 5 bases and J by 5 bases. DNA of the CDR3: TGTGCCAGCAGCATATACAGGGGCCAGGGGACTGAAGCTTTCTTT. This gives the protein CASSIYRGQGTEAFF.

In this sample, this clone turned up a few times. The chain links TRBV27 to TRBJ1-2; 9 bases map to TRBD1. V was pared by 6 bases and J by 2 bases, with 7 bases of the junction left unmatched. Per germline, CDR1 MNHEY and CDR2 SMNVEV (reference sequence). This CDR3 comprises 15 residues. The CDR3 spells CASRRTGDPNYGYTF. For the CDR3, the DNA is TGTGCCAGCAGGAGGACAGGGGATCCAAACTATGGCTACACCTTC.

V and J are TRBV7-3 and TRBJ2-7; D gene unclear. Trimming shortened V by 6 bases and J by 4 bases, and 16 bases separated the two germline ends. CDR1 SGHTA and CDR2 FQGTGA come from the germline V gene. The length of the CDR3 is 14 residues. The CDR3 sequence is CASSSSGTAYEQYF. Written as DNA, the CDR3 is TGTGCCAGCAGTTCTTCTGGTACAGCTTACGAGCAGTACTTC.

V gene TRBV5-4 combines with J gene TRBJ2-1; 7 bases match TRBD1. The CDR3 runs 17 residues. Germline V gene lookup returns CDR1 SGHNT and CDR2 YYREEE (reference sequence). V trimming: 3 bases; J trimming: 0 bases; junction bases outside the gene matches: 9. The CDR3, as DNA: TGTGCCAGCAGCTATCCCCCGGGACAGAGCTCCTACAATGAGCAGTTCTTC. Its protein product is CASSYPPGQSSYNEQFF.